Included here is one TCR beta chain sequence, with context. This sample was included in a study of OX40 agonist ivuxolimab in advanced cancers. Here immunoSEQ multiplex PCR was the method, and the copy in TCRdb shows in-frame clones only, minus some. The sample lists tens of thousands of clones, about four fifths seen once, with less than 2% in the top ten. V was clipped by 5 bases and J by 8 bases; unmatched bases: 9. Germline V CDR1 and CDR2: SNHLY, FYNNEI. This CDR3 spans 14 amino acids. The V call is TRBV2, the J call TRBJ2-1; 7 bases are shared with TRBD2. This TCR came from an adult with an advanced solid tumor such as melanoma, head and neck, liver or kidney cancer. Sequenced material: CD4+ or CD8+ T cells sorted from blood, taken in a trial of the OX40 agonist ivuxolimab. For the CDR3, the DNA is TGTGCCAGCAGTACAAGCGGGACTATGTATGAGCAGTTCTTC. Translating gives CASSTSGTMYEQFF. The full variable domain, completed using reference TRBV2 and TRBJ2-1, is EPEVTQTPSHQVTQMGQEVILRCVPISNHLYFYWYRQILGQKVEFLVSFYNNEISEKSEIFDDQFSVERPDGSNFTLKIRSTKLEDSAMYFCASSTSGTMYEQFFGPGTRLTVL.